These 4 T cell receptor beta chains share one sample of origin, sequenced in a study of human T cells and chemical hapten exposure. TCRdb re-called the RACE reads through MiXCR, storing one row per CDR3 protein. The sample carries approximately 120,000 distinct CDR3 sequences, 9% to 9.5% recorded once. The sample's time point: patch test 2, 6 weeks after DPC sensitization. Treatment indicated: therapeutic diphenylcyclopropenone sensitization with weekly scalp DPC. The source material was whole blood, sampled in connection with sensitization to the hapten diphenylcyclopropenone (DPC). The receptors shown here come from a middle-aged woman with alopecia areata. Some clones in this sample may be carry-over from other donors' samples.

The J gene is TRBJ2-7, the V gene TRBV20-1; possible D gene TRBD2, 6 bases. The CDR3 consists of 14 residues. V shed 0 bases and J shed 2 bases, with 11 bases lying between them. Germline loops: CDR1 DFQATT, CDR2 SNEGSKA (reference sequence). The CDR3 spells CSARDAGGPYEQYF. The CDR3 region has the DNA TGCAGTGCTAGAGACGCCGGGGGTCCCTACGAGCAGTACTTC.

This clonotype was detected only a few times. The chain carries TRBV27 and TRBJ1-2; possibly TRBD1 for D (5 bases). V was shortened by 2 bases and J by 6 bases, with 19 bases between the two germline ends. The CDR3 length is 16 residues. Per germline, CDR1 MNHEY and CDR2 SMNVEV (reference sequence). CDR3: CASSLRAVGGSDGYTF. The DNA for the CDR3 is TGTGCCAGCAGTTTAAGGGCTGTGGGGGGTAGTGATGGCTACACCTTC.

A note on this clonotype: Being one base from a much bigger clone, this may be a read error. The rearrangement joins TRBV7-3 to TRBJ2-3, with no clear D. In germline, CDR1 is SGHTA, CDR2 FQGTGA. This CDR3 region has 17 residues. Trimming cost V 5 bases and J 0 bases, with 18 bases left between them. The DNA of the CDR3 is TGTGCCAGCAGCCCGAAACCAGCACCCCTCAGCACAGATACGCAGTATTTT. The encoded protein is CASSPKPAPLSTDTQYF.

There are a few counts of this clonotype. The junction shows a germline mismatch at one end, possibly a read error. The chain joins TRBV7-9 to TRBJ2-1, with 9 bases that match TRBD2. Germline V gene data show CDR1 as SEHNR and CDR2 as FQNEAQ (reference sequence). The CDR3 spans 15 residues. The CDR3 sequence is CASSLAGYSYNEQFF. The CDR3 DNA sequence: TGTGCCAGCAGCCTAGCGGGGTACTCCTACAATGAGCAGTTCTTC.